Listed below are T cell receptor beta chains from one sample, sequenced in a study of blood T cell repertoires in COVID-19. The data were produced by immunoSEQ multiplex PCR, yet TCRdb's version contains in-frame clones alone and is incomplete. The sample consists of some 250,000 clones, around 87% of them appearing once. Sample: peripheral blood. The receptors derive from a woman under 40 who had recovered from COVID-19. CDR3s include the opening cysteine and the closing phenylalanine or tryptophan. D genes are given only for firm matches. Clone size appears in some rows only: once, few, many, or a class for an expanded clone.

j_gene,v_gene,d_gene,abundance,CDR3nt,CDR3aa
TRBJ2-2,TRBV7-2,TRBD2,NA,TGTGCCAGCAGTCCGGGACTAATGAACACCGGGGAGCTGTTTTTT,CASSPGLMNTGELFF
TRBJ2-2,TRBV6-4,TRBD2,NA,TGTGCCAGCAGACAGACTAGCGGGGACACCGGGGAGCTGTTTTTT,CASRQTSGDTGELFF
TRBJ1-2,TRBV10-1,NA,NA,TGCGCCAGCATAACCGGGGATGGGGTCCGTGGCTACACCTTC,CASITGDGVRGYTF
TRBJ1-1,TRBV7-2,NA,once,TGTGCCAGCAGCTCGCGCCGGGGAGGGAGCACTGAAGCTTTCTTT,CASSSRRGGSTEAFF
TRBJ2-2,TRBV3-1/TRBV3-2,NA,few,TGTGCCAGCAGCCCTACAGGGCACACCGGGGAGCTGTTTTTT,CASSPTGHTGELFF
TRBJ2-1,TRBV5-1,TRBD2,NA,TGCGCCAGCAGCTTCGGCGGGGGGGCCGACGAGCAGTTCTTC,CASSFGGGADEQFF
TRBJ1-2,TRBV9,NA,NA,TGTGCCAGCAGCGTAGGGACAGACCTCTATGGCTACACCTTC,CASSVGTDLYGYTF
TRBJ2-1,TRBV7-3,NA,NA,TGTGCCAGCAGCTCCTGGGGCATAGACAATGAGCAGTTCTTC,CASSSWGIDNEQFF
TRBJ2-4,TRBV6-2/TRBV6-3,NA,NA,TGTGCCAGCAGTTATTCCGCGGCGGGGGCTTCGAACATTCAGTACTTC,CASSYSAAGASNIQYF
TRBJ2-3,TRBV10-3,TRBD2,NA,TGTGCCATCAGTGATAGCCTAGCGGGGACAGATACGCAGTATTTT,CAISDSLAGTDTQYF
TRBJ1-5,TRBV27,TRBD1,NA,TGTGCCAGCAGTTCCTTGACAGGGGTAAGCAATCAGCCCCAGCATTTT,CASSSLTGVSNQPQHF
TRBJ2-1,TRBV2,TRBD2,NA,TGTGCCAGCAGTGAACAAGCGGGGGGATACAATGAGCAGTTCTTC,CASSEQAGGYNEQFF
TRBJ1-2,TRBV3-1/TRBV3-2,NA,NA,TGTGCCAGCAGCCAAGATCCCAGGGCCTATGGCTACACCTTC,CASSQDPRAYGYTF
TRBJ2-5,TRBV27,NA,NA,TGTGCCAGCAGCCAAGGGAGTGACCAAGAGACCCAGTACTTC,CASSQGSDQETQYF
TRBJ2-2,TRBV13,NA,NA,TGTGCCAGCAGCTCGAACTTAGGACTGGATACGAACACCGGGGAGCTGTTTTTT,CASSSNLGLDTNTGELFF
TRBJ1-2,TRBV28,NA,NA,TGTGCCAGCAGTCCCAGGTCAGGGTTCGTCTATGGCTACACCTTC,CASSPRSGFVYGYTF
TRBJ2-1,TRBV6-2/TRBV6-3,TRBD2,NA,TGTGCCAGCAGTTACTCCCCCCCTAGCGGGGTATACAATGAGCAGTTCTTC,CASSYSPPSGVYNEQFF
TRBJ1-6,TRBV5-1,NA,NA,TGCGCCAGCAGCTTGGCTCAGTCCTATAATTCACCCCTCCACTTT,CASSLAQSYNSPLHF
TRBJ1-2,TRBV7-6,NA,NA,TGTGCCAGCAGCTTAATGTCCGGGGGTGGCTACACCTTC,CASSLMSGGGYTF
TRBJ2-1,TRBV29-1,NA,NA,TGCAGCGTTGAACCAGGGATCCCCTACAATGAGCAGTTCTTC,CSVEPGIPYNEQFF
TRBJ2-2,TRBV9,NA,NA,TGTGCCAGCAGCCCAGTTGTTTCCGGGGAGCTGTTTTTT,CASSPVVSGELFF
TRBJ1-1,TRBV7-2,NA,NA,TGTGCCAGCAGCTTCCTCCGGGACTCTTATATTTACACTGAAGCTTTCTTT,CASSFLRDSYIYTEAFF
TRBJ2-5,TRBV30,TRBD2,NA,TGTGCCTGGAGCCCCGGACTAGCGGCTCAAGAGACCCAGTACTTC,CAWSPGLAAQETQYF
TRBJ1-2,TRBV11-3,NA,NA,TGTGCCAGCAGCTTCTCAGGGTATCGGAACTATGGCTACACCTTC,CASSFSGYRNYGYTF